This record covers a single T cell receptor (beta chain). The data belong to a study of cytotoxic CD8 clonotypes in ibrutinib-treated CLL. Study-wide context: Partial responders 24, complete 2; 12 progressed and roughly 14 stayed in remission by median around 6 years.

Measured with immunoSEQ multiplex PCR; TCRdb has only the in-frame clones, and not every one. The table lists approximately 350,000 clones, 60% to 80% of them singletons. The sample was PBMCs, taken after 36 months of ibrutinib treatment. This TCR came from a human donor with chronic lymphocytic leukemia.

CDR3 loop: CASRLAGGLDTQYF. In DNA, the CDR3 is TGTGCCAGCAGATTAGCGGGAGGCCTGGATACGCAGTATTTT. V gene TRBV27 combines with J gene TRBJ2-3; 10 nucleotides agree with TRBD2. Trimming at V came to 6 bases and at J to 6 bases, leaving 6 bases not matched to a gene. CDR1 MNHEY and CDR2 SMNVEV come from the germline V gene (reference sequence). The CDR3 runs 14 residues.